Shown below are 10 T cell receptor beta chains from a single sample sequenced in a study of human T cells and chemical hapten exposure. Sample time point: patch test 2, 6 weeks after DPC sensitization. Treatment noted: therapeutic diphenylcyclopropenone sensitization with weekly scalp DPC. TCRdb passed the RACE reads through MiXCR, listing each CDR3 protein once. The data hold 330,000 or so distinct CDR3 sequences, with roughly 6.3% observed a single time. Source: whole blood, taken in connection with sensitization to the hapten diphenylcyclopropenone (DPC). Every receptor here comes from a woman aged 18-35 years with alopecia areata. Some clones in this sample may be carry-over from other donors' samples.

The rearrangement links TRBV4-2 to TRBJ2-1; 8 bases align to TRBD2. Germline V gene lookup returns CDR1 LGHNA and CDR2 YNFKEQ. V lost 4 bases, J lost 6 bases, and 11 bases stayed unmatched. This CDR3 has 16 residues. The CDR3 loop is CASSPLTAGGFNEQFF. The DNA of the CDR3 is TGTGCCAGCAGCCCCCTCACCGCGGGGGGTTTCAATGAGCAGTTCTTC.

This clonotype occurred a few times. The chain uses TRBV12-3 or TRBV12-4 and TRBJ2-5; TRBD1 matches at 9 bases. This CDR3 is 14 amino acids long. Trimming cost V 5 bases and J 4 bases; bases outside gene matches: 5. The CDR3 reads CASSPTGGPETQYF. The CDR3 DNA follows: TGTGCCAGCAGTCCCACAGGGGGCCCAGAGACCCAGTACTTC.

The rearrangement links TRBV5-5 to TRBJ2-1; D not resolved. Germline V gene data show CDR1 as SGHKS and CDR2 as YYEKEE (reference sequence). This CDR3 is built from 16 residues. Trimming removed 4 bases from V and 3 bases from J, with 17 bases in between. CDR3 amino acids: CASSPRRYEYYNEQFF. As DNA, the CDR3 is TGTGCCAGCAGCCCCCGCCGGTACGAATACTACAATGAGCAGTTCTTC.

This clonotype was seen at least ten times. The chain couples TRBV6-1 to TRBJ2-1, with D perhaps TRBD1 or TRBD2 (6 bases each). V lost 6 bases and J lost 7, with 25 bases in between. Germline V gene lookup returns CDR1 MNHNS and CDR2 SASEGT. The CDR3 is made up of 17 amino acids. CDR3 region: CASRGDPRGLRGNEQFF. Here the CDR3 DNA reads TGTGCCAGCAGGGGGGATCCCCGGGGGCTCCGGGGTAATGAGCAGTTCTTC.

In this sample, this clonotype turned up a few times. The chain uses TRBV29-1 and TRBJ1-3; 7 positions agree with TRBD1. J gave up 2 bases and V 4 bases, and 5 bases lay outside the gene matches. Germline V gene sequence: CDR1 SQVTM, CDR2 ANQGSEA. This CDR3 has 14 amino acids. The DNA for the CDR3 is TGCAGCGTTGTAGAGGGGGCAGCTGGAAACACCATATATTTT. Encoded protein: CSVVEGAAGNTIYF.

This clonotype was detected only a few times. The chain recombines TRBV9 with TRBJ2-4; TRBD2 matches at 12 bases. Germline V lookup: CDR1 SGDLS, CDR2 YYNGEE. Trimming cost V 4 bases and J 8 bases; bases outside gene matches: 4. This CDR3 contains 14 residues. CDR3: CASSLRLAGDIQYF. CDR3 bases: TGTGCCAGCAGCCTGCGACTAGCGGGAGACATTCAGTACTTC. Full variable domain (remainder filled in from reference TRBV9 and TRBJ2-4): DSGVTQTPKHLITATGQRVTLRCSPRSGDLSVYWYQQSLDQGLQFLIQYYNGEERAKGNILERFSAQQFPDLHSELNLSSLELGDSALYFCASSLRLAGDIQYFGAGTRLSVL.

V gene TRBV28 combines with J gene TRBJ2-2; D is unclear. Per the germline V gene, CDR1 is MDHEN and CDR2 is SYDVKM. This CDR3 region has 16 residues. The germline V and J ends were trimmed by 5 bases and 4 bases, with 17 bases remaining between them. For the CDR3, the DNA is TGTGCCAGCAGTCAGGTTTCGTACTCTAGCACCGGGGAGCTGTTTTTT. Amino acids: CASSQVSYSSTGELFF.

This clonotype was observed many times. J is TRBJ1-4 and V is TRBV14; D unresolved. CDR3 length: 14 residues. Germline CDR1 is SGHDN and CDR2 is FVKESK. The V and J ends lost 3 bases and 9 bases respectively, with 14 bases between them. CDR3 region: CASSQQMDAQKLFF. The DNA for the CDR3 is TGTGCCAGCAGCCAGCAGATGGACGCCCAAAAACTGTTTTTT.

Many counts were recorded for this clonotype. This chain links TRBV6-5 with TRBJ1-3; weak D call: TRBD1 (6 bases). Germline CDR1 MNHEY, CDR2 SVGAGI. The CDR3 length is 16 residues. The V end lost 5 bases, the J end lost 0 bases, and 14 bases lay between the germline ends. The CDR3 DNA reads TGTGCCAGCAGTCGACTGGGGGCGGACTCTGGAAACACCATATATTTT. Its translation: CASSRLGADSGNTIYF.

This chain links TRBV6-5 with TRBJ2-7, with D perhaps TRBD1 or TRBD2 (5 bases each). Trimming removed 4 bases from V and 7 bases from J, with 11 bases in between. The CDR3 runs 12 residues. In germline, CDR1 is MNHEY, CDR2 SVGAGI. The CDR3 here is CASSSGAGEQYF. The CDR3 DNA reads as TGTGCCAGCAGTTCCGGGGCCGGGGAGCAGTACTTC.